This T cell receptor beta chain was sequenced during a study of technical replicates of blood from a handful of donors. Sequenced by immunoSEQ multiplex PCR; TCRdb stores in-frame clones only, minus some. The sample holds about 56,000 clones, roughly 96% seen once. After removal of 5 bases from V and 3 bases from J, the junction contained 10 bases not matched to a gene. Germline CDR1 SGHTA, CDR2 FQGNSA. The CDR3 contains 17 residues. Sequencing was performed on PBMCs. This TCR was recovered from a human donor in good health. Some clones in this sample may be carry-over from other donors' samples. The rearrangement uses TRBV7-2 and TRBJ2-2, with TRBD2 matching over 9 bases. CDR3: CASSLRAGGVYTGELFF. CDR3 in DNA: TGTGCCAGCAGCCTAAGGGCGGGGGGGGTGTACACCGGGGAGCTGTTTTTT. Full variable domain (rest looked up from reference TRBV7-2 and TRBJ2-2): GAGVSQSPSNKVTEKGKDVELRCDPISGHTALYWYRQSLGQGLEFLIYFQGNSAPDKSGLPSDRFSAERTGGSVSTLTIQRTQQEDSAVYLCASSLRAGGVYTGELFFGEGSRLTVL.